This is a list of T cell receptor beta chains from one sample in a study of low-dose radiotherapy and immunotherapy resistance in tumors. Using its own MiXCR run on the reads, TCRdb lists one record per CDR3 protein. The profile shows about 58,000 distinct CDR3 sequences, about a quarter of them singletons. This sample comprised PBMCs, obtained after low-dose radiotherapy plus immunotherapy. The receptors originated from a male donor with prostate cancer. Each CDR3 is given with its conserved first and last residue. D genes are given only for firm matches. Size tells how often a clone was seen (once, few, many) or the class of an expanded clone, and some rows leave it out.

d_gene,abundance,j_gene,v_gene,CDR3nt,CDR3aa
TRBD2,many,TRBJ2-3,TRBV4-2,TGTGCCAGCAGCCACACCCCCCGGGGCGGGGGAGGTGCAGATACGCAGTATTTT,CASSHTPRGGGGADTQYF
TRBD1,many,TRBJ1-5,TRBV20-1,TGCAGTGCCAGGGGCCCGACAGGGGGCAATCAGCCCCAGCATTTT,CSARGPTGGNQPQHF
TRBD1,many,TRBJ1-5,TRBV6-6,TGTGCCAGCAGTGAAACCGGGACAGGGGATAGTCAGCCCCAGCATTTT,CASSETGTGDSQPQHF
TRBD2,many,TRBJ2-5,TRBV7-2,TGTGCCAGCAGCTCCGCTAGCGGGAAAGAGACCCAGTACTTC,CASSSASGKETQYF
.,many,TRBJ1-3,TRBV7-2,TGTGCCAGCAGCCGGACAGAATTCTCTGGAAACACCATATATTTT,CASSRTEFSGNTIYF
.,.,TRBJ2-3,TRBV9,TGTGCCAGCAGCACGACCGATGGGAGGAACACAGATACGCAGTATTTT,CASSTTDGRNTDTQYF
.,.,TRBJ2-3,TRBV5-1,TGCGCCAGCAGCTTGGACGGGAGCACAGATACGCAGTATTTT,CASSLDGSTDTQYF
.,.,TRBJ2-1,TRBV5-1,TGCGCCAGCAGCTTGGTGCAGATATACAATGAGCAGTTCTTC,CASSLVQIYNEQFF
TRBD2,.,TRBJ2-1,TRBV11-3,TGTGCCAGCAGCTACAGAGACGGCTCGGGACTAGCGGGACGGTATGAGCAGTTCTTC,CASSYRDGSGLAGRYEQFF
.,many,TRBJ1-5,TRBV6-1,TGTGCCAGCAGTGATGCGGAAAATCAGCCCCAGCATTTT,CASSDAENQPQHF
.,.,TRBJ1-6,TRBV11-2,TGTGCCAGCAGCTTAGGTCATTGGGGGTCACCCCTCCACTTT,CASSLGHWGSPLHF
.,many,TRBJ2-7,TRBV10-3,TGTGCCATCAGTGGCCGGGACGGTACCTACGAGCAGTACTTC,CAISGRDGTYEQYF
.,many,TRBJ2-2,TRBV5-1,TGCGCCAGCAGCCTAAGACCGTCCGAGCTGTTTTTT,CASSLRPSELFF
TRBD2,many,TRBJ2-7,TRBV3-1,TGTGCCAGCAGCCAAGCGGCTAGCGGGGGTGAAACCTACGAGCAGTACTTC,CASSQAASGGETYEQYF
.,many,TRBJ2-3,TRBV30,TGTGCCTTATCCACCGGGACCTCCCCCGCAGATACGCAGTATTTT,CALSTGTSPADTQYF
.,many,TRBJ2-1,TRBV11-2,TGTGCCAGCAGCTTAGGTGGATTCTCGGAGGGTGAGCAGTTCTTC,CASSLGGFSEGEQFF
.,few,TRBJ2-3,TRBV7-3,TGTGCCAGTACAGATACGCAGTATTTT,CASTDTQYF
TRBD1,.,TRBJ2-1,TRBV15,TGTGCCACCAGCAGAACCCCGGACAGGGGCTTTAATGAGCAGTTCTTC,CATSRTPDRGFNEQFF
.,many,TRBJ2-1,TRBV23-1,TGCGCCAGCGCCCAAGCGAGAGGGGGGGCGGGCAATGAGCAGTTCTTC,CASAQARGGAGNEQFF
TRBD1,.,TRBJ1-1,TRBV11-2,TGTGCCAGCAGCAACGGACAGGGGACGATTGCTTTCTTT,CASSNGQGTIAFF
.,.,TRBJ1-1,TRBV19,TGTGCCAGTACCGACGGGCCAGAGAACACTGAAGCTTTCTTT,CASTDGPENTEAFF
.,many,TRBJ2-2,TRBV10-3,TGTGCCATCAGTCTGGGGCCCGACACCGGGGAGCTGTTTTTT,CAISLGPDTGELFF
TRBD2,many,TRBJ2-5,TRBV6-2/TRBV6-3,TGTGCCAGCACCGAACTAGCGGGGGTCGTTGGGACCCAGTACTTC,CASTELAGVVGTQYF
TRBD1,.,TRBJ2-7,TRBV10-3,TGTGCCACCTATCCGACCGGGACAGGGGGAAACGAGCAGTACTTC,CATYPTGTGGNEQYF
.,many,TRBJ1-5,TRBV5-5,TGTGCCAGCAGCCCAGGCGTCGTTAGCAATCAGCCCCAGCATTTT,CASSPGVVSNQPQHF
.,many,TRBJ1-1,TRBV7-9,TGTGCCAGCAGAAGTACAGTGAACACTGAAGCTTTCTTT,CASRSTVNTEAFF
.,few,TRBJ1-6,TRBV4-3,TGCGCCAGCAGCCAAGAGTTATCTTGGACAGCAGTGAGTTCACCCCTCCACTTT,CASSQELSWTAVSSPLHF
.,medium-sized,TRBJ2-3,TRBV7-2,TGTGCCAGCAGCTCCGGGGGCAACTCAGATACGCAGTATTTT,CASSSGGNSDTQYF
.,many,TRBJ2-7,TRBV6-2/TRBV6-3,TGTGCCAGCAGCAGGGTTGACGAGCAGTACTTC,CASSRVDEQYF
TRBD2,.,TRBJ2-1,TRBV3-1,TGTGCCAGCAGCCAACCGGGACTAGGAGACAATGAGCAGTTCTTC,CASSQPGLGDNEQFF
.,.,TRBJ2-7,TRBV27,TGTGCCAGCAGTTTAAAATGGGGGGCCGAGCAGTACTTC,CASSLKWGAEQYF
TRBD2,many,TRBJ2-3,TRBV20-1,TGCAGTGCTCGAACACCTAGCGGACTTGGCACAGATACGCAGTATTTT,CSARTPSGLGTDTQYF
TRBD2,many,TRBJ2-7,TRBV4-1,TGCGCCAGCAGCCAAGAAATGGGTGGGGGGGCCTACGAGCAGTACTTC,CASSQEMGGGAYEQYF
TRBD2,many,TRBJ2-1,TRBV20-1,TGCAGTGCTAGAGCCCTCAAAGGTACTAGCGGGGGGGCTTACAGCTACAATGAGCAGTTCTTC,CSARALKGTSGGAYSYNEQFF
TRBD1,many,TRBJ2-3,TRBV11-2,TGTGCCAGCAGCTCCCCAGACAGGGGCCGCGATACGCAGTATTTT,CASSSPDRGRDTQYF
TRBD2,many,TRBJ2-1,TRBV2,TGTGCCAAGTCAAGACTAGCGGGGGCCCTCTACAATGAGCAGTTCTTC,CAKSRLAGALYNEQFF
.,few,TRBJ2-1,TRBV5-1,TGCGCCAGCAGCTTGTCCGTCGAGCAGTTCTTC,CASSLSVEQFF
TRBD2,many,TRBJ2-3,TRBV4-3,TGCGCCAGCAGCCAAGATTACGGGGGGACCACAGATACGCAGTATTTT,CASSQDYGGTTDTQYF
.,many,TRBJ1-1,TRBV6-6,TGTGCCAGCAGCTCGGATATGAACACTGAAGCTTTCTTT,CASSSDMNTEAFF
TRBD2,.,TRBJ2-5,TRBV15,TGTGCCACCAGCAGAGATCGGGGGGGGGGCGTGACCCAGTACTTC,CATSRDRGGGVTQYF
.,many,TRBJ2-5,TRBV5-1,TGCGCCAGCAGTTCCGGTTGGGGGGGGCCTCAAGAGACCCAGTACTTC,CASSSGWGGPQETQYF
.,.,TRBJ2-1,TRBV3-1,TGTGCCAGCAGCCAAGGATCCCGGGGCGAGCAGTTCTTC,CASSQGSRGEQFF